These 19 T cell receptor beta chains were sequenced from one sample in a study of beta chain features in type 1 diabetes. Reverse transcription of all isolated RNA meant that expressed TCRB transcripts were sequenced. Sequencing was performed with immunoSEQ multiplex PCR; in TCRdb, only in-frame clones are kept and a portion is missing. The repertoire holds around 360,000 clones, with 10% to 15% as singletons. These receptors are not linked to any known antigen. Findings and caveats of the study: TCRB CDR3s were moderately but significantly shorter in Type 1 diabetes patients in all four CD4+ subsets.

The sample was naive CD4+ T cells from blood. These receptors all stem from a woman aged 18-29 years with type 1 diabetes.

This clone came up a few times. The V gene is TRBV18, the J gene TRBJ2-1; D uncertain. The CDR3 runs 14 residues. The germline gives CDR1 KGHSH, CDR2 LQKENI. Trimming cost V 3 bases and J 6 bases, with 12 bases left between them. The CDR3: CASSPAWQANEQFF. The CDR3 DNA sequence: TGTGCCAGCTCACCCGCTTGGCAGGCCAATGAGCAGTTCTTC.

The rearrangement uses TRBV29-1 and TRBJ2-7; TRBD2 matches at 9 bases. The CDR3 consists of 16 residues. J gave up 5 bases and V 6 bases, and 17 bases lay outside the gene matches. Germline V gene sequence: CDR1 SQVTM, CDR2 ANQGSEA. Written as DNA, the CDR3 is TGCAGCGTGGGGGGAGACATTAGCGGGGGAGTACACGAGCAGTACTTC. Its protein product is CSVGGDISGGVHEQYF.

The genes are TRBV5-8 and TRBJ1-2; D ambiguous. The germline V and J ends were trimmed by 5 bases and 6 bases, with 20 bases remaining between them. The germline V gene has CDR1 SGHTS and CDR2 YDEGEE. CDR3 length: 15 residues. CDR3: CASSTEGMRRDGYTF. Written as DNA, the CDR3 is TGTGCCAGCAGTACGGAGGGAATGCGCCGCGATGGCTACACCTTC.

V is TRBV5-1 and J is TRBJ2-1, with D perhaps TRBD2 (5 bases). The length of the CDR3 is 13 residues. The V gene lost 2 bases and the J gene lost 3 bases, with 6 bases spanning the gap. Germline V gene data show CDR1 as SGHRS and CDR2 as YFSETQ. The CDR3 nucleotides read TGCGCCAGCAGCTTAAGCGGCTACAATGAGCAGTTCTTC. Protein sequence: CASSLSGYNEQFF. The full variable domain, in which reference TRBV5-1 and TRBJ2-1 provide the parts outside the CDR3, is KAGVTQTPRYLIKTRGQQVTLSCSPISGHRSVSWYQQTPGQGLQFLFEYFSETQRNKGNFPGRFSGRQFSNSRSEMNVSTLELGDSALYLCASSLSGYNEQFFGPGTRLTVL.

This clone has more than one count but fewer than ten. The rearrangement links TRBV28 to TRBJ2-5; the D is unclear. This CDR3 contains 13 residues. From germline, CDR1 is MDHEN and CDR2 SYDVKM. Trimming shortened V by 8 bases and J by 5 bases, and 15 bases separated the two germline ends. DNA for the CDR3: TGTGCCAGCGTGGGTAGCACGTGGGAGACCCAGTACTTC. This encodes CASVGSTWETQYF.

This clone has more than one count but fewer than ten. The chain has TRBV23-1 and TRBJ2-4; a weak D match, TRBD2 (6 bases). TRBV23-1 is recorded as an ORF, its role being uncertain. The CDR3 has 18 amino acids. Deletions cut 2 bases from V and 0 bases from J, with 17 bases between. Written as DNA, the CDR3 is TGCGCCAGCAGTCAACCCTTCACTAGGGGACTAGCCAAAAACATTCAGTACTTC. Translated, it gives CASSQPFTRGLAKNIQYF.

This clone has a handful of counts. In DNA, the CDR3 is TGTGCCTGGACGCCGGGACTAGGGACCACAGATACGCAGTATTTT. Encoded protein: CAWTPGLGTTDTQYF. The J gene is TRBJ2-3, the V gene TRBV30, with TRBD2 identical over 8 bases. V was pared by 4 bases and J by 2 bases, with 8 bases of the junction left unmatched. Germline CDR1 GTSNPN, CDR2 SVGIG (reference sequence). There are 15 residues in the CDR3.

This clone has a handful of counts. This chain uses TRBV4-3 with TRBJ1-1, with D unclear. The CDR3 is 14 residues long. Germline assignment: CDR1 LGHNA and CDR2 YSLEER. V lost 2 bases and J lost 5, with 12 bases in between. The chain's CDR3 is CASSQNFVGTEAFF. The CDR3 nucleotides read TGCGCCAGCAGCCAAAACTTTGTCGGGACTGAAGCTTTCTTT.

The chain has TRBV2 and TRBJ2-1; 8 nucleotides align to TRBD1. This CDR3 is 14 amino acids long. The junction had 7 bases not matched to a gene; V was cut back by 8 bases and J by 4 bases. Germline V CDR1 and CDR2: SNHLY, FYNNEI. The CDR3 coding sequence is TGTGCCAGCTGGAGGACAGGGACTTACAATGAGCAGTTCTTC. Its translation is CASWRTGTYNEQFF.

This clone was seen only a few times. Other DNA sequences in the same sample also yield this CDR3. J is TRBJ1-2 and V is TRBV6-5, with D perhaps matching TRBD1 (5 bases). This CDR3 region has 11 residues. The V and J ends lost 6 bases and 8 bases respectively, with 10 bases between them. Germline V gene data show CDR1 as MNHEY and CDR2 as SVGAGI. The CDR3 region is CASSQGEGYTF. CDR3 bases: TGTGCCAGCAGCCAGGGCGAGGGCTACACCTTC.

This clone was counted only a few times. CDR3 sequence: CATSRTTGNQETQYF. The CDR3 region has the DNA TGTGCCACCAGCAGAACTACAGGGAACCAAGAGACCCAGTACTTC. The chain combines TRBV15 with TRBJ2-5, with D possibly TRBD1 on 6 matching bases. V lost 2 bases, J lost 0 bases, and 10 bases lay in between. Germline V gives CDR1 LNHNV, CDR2 YYDKDF (reference sequence). This CDR3 comprises 15 residues.

This clone was seen only a few times. The CDR3 protein is CASSFSTGLAETYEQYF. The CDR3 DNA reads TGTGCCAGCAGCTTTTCGACTGGACTAGCGGAAACCTACGAGCAGTACTTC. This sequence joins TRBV7-8 and TRBJ2-7, with 10 bases identical to TRBD2. V gave up 3 bases and J gave up 2 bases; unmatched junction bases: 10. Germline V CDR1 and CDR2: SGHVS, FQNEAQ. The CDR3 has 17 amino acids. Together with reference TRBV7-8 and TRBJ2-7, the CDR3 gives the full variable domain: GAGVSQSPRYKVAKRGQDVALRCDPISGHVSLFWYQQALGQGPEFLTYFQNEAQLDKSGLPSDRFFAERPEGSVSTLKIQRTQQEDSAVYLCASSFSTGLAETYEQYFGPGTRLTVT.

The V gene is TRBV7-8, the J gene TRBJ2-5, with 9 bases that match TRBD1. The germline V gene encodes CDR1 SGHVS and CDR2 FQNEAQ. The V and J ends lost 5 bases and 10 bases, in that order; junction bases with no gene match: 20. This CDR3 contains 17 residues. CDR3 residues: CASSTDRGRAQAGDQYF. CDR3 bases: TGTGCCAGCAGCACTGACAGGGGGAGGGCCCAGGCAGGTGACCAGTACTTC.

The chain employs TRBV7-2 and TRBJ2-5; D may be TRBD2 (6 bases). The CDR3 is made up of 13 amino acids. Germline V gene sequence: CDR1 SGHTA, CDR2 FQGNSA. The V end lost 1 base, the J end lost 3 bases, and 6 bases lay between the germline ends. The CDR3 is CASSLVAEETQYF. CDR3 bases: TGTGCCAGCAGCTTAGTAGCGGAAGAGACCCAGTACTTC.

This clone showed up just a few times. The chain combines TRBV5-4 with TRBJ1-1; D possibly corresponds to TRBD1 (6 bases). Trimming took off 6 bases at V and 1 base at J, with 22 bases between the two ends. This CDR3 spans 17 amino acids. CDR1 and CDR2 (germline): SGHNT, YYREEE (reference sequence). CDR3 residues: CASTLGGGRARNTEAFF. CDR3 nucleotides: TGTGCCAGCACCCTCGGGGGGGGCAGGGCCAGGAACACTGAAGCTTTCTTT. The full variable domain, in which reference TRBV5-4 and TRBJ1-1 provide the parts outside the CDR3, is ETGVTQSPTHLIKTRGQQVTLRCSSQSGHNTVSWYQQALGQGPQFIFQYYREEENGRGNFPPRFSGLQFPNYSSELNVNALELDDSALYLCASTLGGGRARNTEAFFGQGTRLTVV.

Only a few counts were recorded for this clone. CDR3 loop: CASGYTGASYGYTF. The CDR3 DNA sequence: TGTGCCAGCGGATACACAGGGGCTTCATATGGCTACACCTTC. V and J are TRBV27 and TRBJ1-2; 7 bases agree with TRBD1. This CDR3 is built from 14 residues. Germline V gene data show CDR1 as MNHEY and CDR2 as SMNVEV (reference sequence). The J segment lost 5 bases and the V segment lost 8 bases, leaving 11 bases of the junction unmatched.

The V and J genes are TRBV6-5 and TRBJ1-2; D unclear. The V gene lost 6 bases and the J gene lost 4 bases, with 15 bases spanning the gap. The CDR3 sequence is 14 residues long. CDR1 and CDR2 (germline): MNHEY, SVGAGI. The CDR3 sequence: CASRSKRDIYGYTF. The CDR3 coding sequence is TGTGCCAGCAGATCTAAAAGAGATATCTATGGCTACACCTTC.

This clone was counted a few times. Other nucleotide sequences in the sample specify the same CDR3. The chain has TRBV25-1 and TRBJ2-1; TRBD1 aligns across 7 bases. The CDR3 runs to 13 residues. J gave up 1 base and V 6 bases, and 0 bases lay outside the gene matches. The V gene's germline CDR1 is MGHDK and CDR2 SYGVNS. CDR3 amino acids: CASRQGSYNEQFF. For the CDR3, the DNA is TGTGCCAGCAGACAGGGGTCCTACAATGAGCAGTTCTTC.

The rearrangement uses TRBV18 and TRBJ1-1, with 11 nucleotides matching TRBD1. The V gene's germline CDR1 is KGHSH and CDR2 LQKENI. Germline trimming cut 3 bases from V and 0 bases from J; bases unmatched to any gene: 3. The CDR3 spans 16 residues. The CDR3 here is CASSPMDRGLNTEAFF. The CDR3 DNA reads TGTGCCAGCTCACCCATGGACAGGGGGCTGAACACTGAAGCTTTCTTT.